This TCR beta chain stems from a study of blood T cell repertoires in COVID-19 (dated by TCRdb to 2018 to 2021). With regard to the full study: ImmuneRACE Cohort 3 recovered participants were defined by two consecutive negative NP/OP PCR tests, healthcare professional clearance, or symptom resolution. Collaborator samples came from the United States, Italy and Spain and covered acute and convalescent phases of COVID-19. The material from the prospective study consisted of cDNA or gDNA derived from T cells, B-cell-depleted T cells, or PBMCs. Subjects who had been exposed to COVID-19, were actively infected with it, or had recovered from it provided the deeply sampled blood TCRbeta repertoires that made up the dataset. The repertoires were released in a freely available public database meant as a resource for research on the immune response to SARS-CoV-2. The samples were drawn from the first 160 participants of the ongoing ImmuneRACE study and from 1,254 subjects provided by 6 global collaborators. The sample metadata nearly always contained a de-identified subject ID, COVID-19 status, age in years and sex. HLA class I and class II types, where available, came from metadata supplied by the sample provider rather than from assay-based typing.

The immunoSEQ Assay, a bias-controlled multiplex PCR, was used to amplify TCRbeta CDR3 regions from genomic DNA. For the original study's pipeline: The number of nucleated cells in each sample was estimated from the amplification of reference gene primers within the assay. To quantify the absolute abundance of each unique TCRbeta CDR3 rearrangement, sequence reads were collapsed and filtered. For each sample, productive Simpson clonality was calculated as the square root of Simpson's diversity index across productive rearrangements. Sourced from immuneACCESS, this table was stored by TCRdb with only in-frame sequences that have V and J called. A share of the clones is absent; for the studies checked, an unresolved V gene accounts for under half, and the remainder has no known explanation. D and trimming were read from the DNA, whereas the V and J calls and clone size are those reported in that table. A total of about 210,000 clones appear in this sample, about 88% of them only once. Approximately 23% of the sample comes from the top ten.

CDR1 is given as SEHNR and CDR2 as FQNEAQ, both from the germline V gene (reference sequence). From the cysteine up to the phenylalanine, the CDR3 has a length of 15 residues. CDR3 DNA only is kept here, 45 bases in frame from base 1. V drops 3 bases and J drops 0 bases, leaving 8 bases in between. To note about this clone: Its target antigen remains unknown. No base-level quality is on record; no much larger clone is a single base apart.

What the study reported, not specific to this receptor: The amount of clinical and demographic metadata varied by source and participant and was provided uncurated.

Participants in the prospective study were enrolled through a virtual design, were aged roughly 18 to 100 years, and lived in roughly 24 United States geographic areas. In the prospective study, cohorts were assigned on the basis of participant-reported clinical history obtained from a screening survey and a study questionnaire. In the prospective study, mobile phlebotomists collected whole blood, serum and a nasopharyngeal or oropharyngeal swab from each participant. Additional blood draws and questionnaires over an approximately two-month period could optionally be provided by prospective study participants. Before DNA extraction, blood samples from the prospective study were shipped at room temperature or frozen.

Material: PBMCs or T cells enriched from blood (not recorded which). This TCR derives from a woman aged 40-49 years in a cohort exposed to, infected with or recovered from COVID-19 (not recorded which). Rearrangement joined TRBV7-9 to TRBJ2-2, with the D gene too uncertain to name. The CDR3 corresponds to CASSFGSANTGELFF. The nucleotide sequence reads TGTGCCAGCAGCTTTGGAAGCGCGAACACCGGGGAGCTGTTTTTT. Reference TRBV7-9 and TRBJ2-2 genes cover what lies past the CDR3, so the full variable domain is DTGVSQNPRHKITKRGQNVTFRCDPISEHNRLYWYRQTLGQGPEFLTYFQNEAQLEKSRLLSDRFSAERPKGSFSTLEIQRTEQGDSAMYLCASSFGSANTGELFFGEGSRLTVL.